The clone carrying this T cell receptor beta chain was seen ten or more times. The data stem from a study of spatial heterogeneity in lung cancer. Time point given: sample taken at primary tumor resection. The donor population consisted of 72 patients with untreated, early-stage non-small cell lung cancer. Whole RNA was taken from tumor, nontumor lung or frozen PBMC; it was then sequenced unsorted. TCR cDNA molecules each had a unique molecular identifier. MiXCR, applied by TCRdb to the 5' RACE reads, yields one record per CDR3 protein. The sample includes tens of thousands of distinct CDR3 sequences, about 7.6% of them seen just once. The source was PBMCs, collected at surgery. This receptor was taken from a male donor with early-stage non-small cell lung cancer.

This CDR3 reads CASSFSPPTSGEQETQYF. In DNA form, the CDR3 reads TGTGCCAGCAGCTTTAGCCCCCCGACTAGCGGGGAGCAAGAGACCCAGTACTTC. This chain uses TRBV11-3 with TRBJ2-5; 11 bases are a match to TRBD2. V was clipped by 3 bases and J by 2 bases; unmatched bases: 11. Germline values: CDR1 SGHNT, CDR2 YENEEA. The CDR3 spans 18 residues.